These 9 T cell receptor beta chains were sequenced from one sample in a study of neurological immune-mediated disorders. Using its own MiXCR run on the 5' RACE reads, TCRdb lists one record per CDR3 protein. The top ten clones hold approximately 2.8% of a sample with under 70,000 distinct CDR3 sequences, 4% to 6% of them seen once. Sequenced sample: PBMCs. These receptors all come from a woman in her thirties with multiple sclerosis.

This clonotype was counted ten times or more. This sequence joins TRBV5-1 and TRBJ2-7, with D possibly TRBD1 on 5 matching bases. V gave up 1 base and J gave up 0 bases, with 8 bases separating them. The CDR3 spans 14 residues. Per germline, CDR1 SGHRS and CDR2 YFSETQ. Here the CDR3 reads CASSLIDSSYEQYF. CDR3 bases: TGCGCCAGCAGCTTGATAGACAGCTCCTACGAGCAGTACTTC. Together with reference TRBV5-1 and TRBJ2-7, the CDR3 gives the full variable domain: KAGVTQTPRYLIKTRGQQVTLSCSPISGHRSVSWYQQTPGQGLQFLFEYFSETQRNKGNFPGRFSGRQFSNSRSEMNVSTLELGDSALYLCASSLIDSSYEQYFGPGTRLTVT.

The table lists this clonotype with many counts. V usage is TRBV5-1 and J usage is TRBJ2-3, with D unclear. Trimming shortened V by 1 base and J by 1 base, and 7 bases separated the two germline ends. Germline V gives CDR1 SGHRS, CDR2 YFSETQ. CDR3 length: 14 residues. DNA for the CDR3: TGCGCCAGCAGCTTGATTGAGGGCACAGATACGCAGTATTTT. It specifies CASSLIEGTDTQYF. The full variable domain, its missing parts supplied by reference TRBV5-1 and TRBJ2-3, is KAGVTQTPRYLIKTRGQQVTLSCSPISGHRSVSWYQQTPGQGLQFLFEYFSETQRNKGNFPGRFSGRQFSNSRSEMNVSTLELGDSALYLCASSLIEGTDTQYFGPGTRLTVL.

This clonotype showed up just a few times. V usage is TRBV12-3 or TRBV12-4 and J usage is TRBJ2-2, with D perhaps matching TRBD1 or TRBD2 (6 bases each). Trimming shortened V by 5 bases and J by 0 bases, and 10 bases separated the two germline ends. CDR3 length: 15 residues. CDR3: CASSRRGANTGELFF. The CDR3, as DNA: TGTGCCAGCAGTCGGAGGGGGGCGAACACCGGGGAGCTGTTTTTT.

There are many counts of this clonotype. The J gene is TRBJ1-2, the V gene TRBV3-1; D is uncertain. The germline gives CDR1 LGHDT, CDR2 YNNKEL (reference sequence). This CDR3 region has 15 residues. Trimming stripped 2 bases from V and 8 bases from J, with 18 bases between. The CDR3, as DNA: TGTGCCAGCAGCCAACAAAGGACCCTCGGCATGGGCTACACCTTC. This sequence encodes CASSQQRTLGMGYTF.

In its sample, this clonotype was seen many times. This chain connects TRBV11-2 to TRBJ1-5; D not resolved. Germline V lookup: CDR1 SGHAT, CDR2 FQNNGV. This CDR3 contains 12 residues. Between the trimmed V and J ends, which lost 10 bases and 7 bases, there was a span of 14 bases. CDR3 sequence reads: CATSGGQQPQHF. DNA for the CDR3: TGTGCCACCTCCGGAGGGCAACAGCCCCAGCATTTT.

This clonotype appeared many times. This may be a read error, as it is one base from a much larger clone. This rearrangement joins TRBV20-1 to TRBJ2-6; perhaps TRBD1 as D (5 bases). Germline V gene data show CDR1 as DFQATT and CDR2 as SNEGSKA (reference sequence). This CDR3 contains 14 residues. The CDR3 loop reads CSARRVSGAKVLTF. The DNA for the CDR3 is TGCAGTGCCCGAAGGGTTTCTGGGGCCAAAGTCCTGACTTTC.

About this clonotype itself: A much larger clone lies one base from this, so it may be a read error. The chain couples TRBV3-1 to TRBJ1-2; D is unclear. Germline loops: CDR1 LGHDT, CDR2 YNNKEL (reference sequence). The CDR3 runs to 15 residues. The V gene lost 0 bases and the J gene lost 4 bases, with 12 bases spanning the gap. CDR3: CASSQDLELPYGYTF. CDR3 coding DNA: TGTGCCAGCAGCCAAGATCTGGAACTTCCCTATGGCTACACCTTC.

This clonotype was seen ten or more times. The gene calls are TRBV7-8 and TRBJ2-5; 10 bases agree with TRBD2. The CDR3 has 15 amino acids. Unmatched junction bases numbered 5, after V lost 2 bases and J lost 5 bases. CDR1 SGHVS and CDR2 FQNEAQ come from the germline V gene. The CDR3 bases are TGTGCCAGCAGCTTACTACTAGCGGGGCCGGAGACCCAGTACTTC. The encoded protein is CASSLLLAGPETQYF.

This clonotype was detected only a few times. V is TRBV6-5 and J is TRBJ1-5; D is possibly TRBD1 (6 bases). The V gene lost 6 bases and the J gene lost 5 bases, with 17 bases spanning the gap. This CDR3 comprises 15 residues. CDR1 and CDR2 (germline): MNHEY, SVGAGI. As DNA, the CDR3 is TGTGCCAGCAGAACCAACGGAAAGGGGGATCAGCCCCAGCATTTT. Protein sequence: CASRTNGKGDQPQHF.